This TCR beta chain originates from a study of vaccination and CD4 T cells after COVID-19. Study information: Cells were stimulated with overlapping spike peptides from SARS-CoV-2, HCoV-NL63, HCoV-OC43 and HCoV-229E.

Germline V gene lookup returns CDR1 SGHVS and CDR2 FQNEAQ. The ends lost 5 bases at V and 4 bases at J; junction bases unmatched: 8. This CDR3 is built from 15 residues. The study sequenced cultured CD4+ T cell DNA using the Oncomine TCR Beta short-read assay. TCRdb called the PCR reads again in MiXCR, with one record for every CDR3 protein. The repertoire has fewer than 30,000 distinct CDR3 sequences, roughly 31% of them found once; the top ten carry about 7.6%. Findings and limits, study-wide: Researchers report that 304 of 307 vaccine-specific clones in convalescent patients proved spike mono-reactive.

Time point given: late sampling 161 to 241 days after vaccination in a few convalescent patients. The treatment is: roughly ten-day PBMC culture with coronavirus spike peptide pools or control peptides (ViraFEST assay). Following expansion of antigen-specific T cells with peptide pools, ViraFEST then sequenced TCRs. This clonotype was recorded at least ten times. The antigen is undetermined. The source was CD4+ T cells from blood, cultured in vitro, collected about 7 months after SARS-CoV-2 vaccination. The chain combines TRBV7-8 with TRBJ1-5, with TRBD1 identical over 7 bases. This clonotype originated in a human donor who had recovered from COVID-19. The CDR3 DNA follows: TGTGCCAGCAGCCTCGGACAGGCTCTAAATCAGCCCCAGCATTTT. Its translation: CASSLGQALNQPQHF.